This record concerns one T cell receptor (beta chain) sequence. What it recognizes is unknown. This sample stems from a study of OX40 agonist ivuxolimab in advanced cancers. Study results and limitations: The authors also found low normalized T-cell clonal expansion in some nonresponders. Among the lowest levels of clonal expansion were found in partial responders at 0.1-3.0 mg/kg.

This table comes from immunoSEQ multiplex PCR, and its TCRdb copy is limited to in-frame clones, with some not included. This table holds 70,000 to 95,000 clones, more than 70% found once. This CDR3 is 15 amino acids long. CDR1 KGHSH and CDR2 LQKENI come from the germline V gene. V shed 0 bases and J shed 3 bases, with 9 bases lying between them. The TCR was taken from an adult with an advanced solid tumor such as melanoma, head and neck, liver or kidney cancer. The chain is built from TRBV18 and TRBJ1-5, with a tentative D call TRBD1 (5 bases). Source: CD4+ or CD8+ T cells sorted from blood, taken in a trial of the OX40 agonist ivuxolimab. CDR3 DNA: TGTGCCAGCTCACCACCGGGACCCAACAATCAGCCCCAGCATTTT. It is translated as CASSPPGPNNQPQHF. The variable domain in full, with the rest retrieved from reference TRBV18 and TRBJ1-5, is NAGVMQNPRHLVRRRGQEARLRCSPMKGHSHVYWYRQLPEEGLKFMVYLQKENIIDESGMPKERFSAEFPKEGPSILRIQQVVRGDSAAYFCASSPPGPNNQPQHFGDGTRLSIL.